Shown below are 17 T cell receptor beta chains from a single sample sequenced in a study of T cells after yellow fever vaccination. TCRdb re-called the 5' RACE reads with MiXCR, one entry per CDR3 protein. The table records approximately 600,000 distinct CDR3 sequences, 9% to 15% of them present only once. The sample in question was PBMCs, obtained on the day of the yellow fever booster vaccination. All receptors derive from a man aged 30-40 years who received the YFV17D yellow fever vaccine.

This clonotype was counted many times. J is TRBJ2-3 and V is TRBV7-2; unclear D gene. CDR1 is SGHTA and CDR2 is FQGNSA in the germline V gene. This CDR3 is built from 12 residues. Trimming shortened V by 5 bases and J by 2 bases, and 5 bases separated the two germline ends. The CDR3 bases are TGTGCCAGCAGCAAGACCACAGATACGCAGTATTTT. Translated: CASSKTTDTQYF. Using reference TRBV7-2 and TRBJ2-3 for the parts outside the CDR3, the full variable domain is GAGVSQSPSNKVTEKGKDVELRCDPISGHTALYWYRQSLGQGLEFLIYFQGNSAPDKSGLPSDRFSAERTGGSVSTLTIQRTQQEDSAVYLCASSKTTDTQYFGPGTRLTVL.

This clonotype was recorded a few times. The chain recombines TRBV6-5 with TRBJ2-5; D might be TRBD2 (5 bases). Trimming pared 3 bases from V and 1 base from J, leaving 9 bases between. This CDR3 contains 14 residues. Looked up from germline, CDR1 is MNHEY and CDR2 is SVGAGI. CDR3 region: CASSYAGIQETQYF. The DNA of the CDR3 is TGTGCCAGCAGTTATGCGGGTATCCAAGAGACCCAGTACTTC.

There are many counts of this clonotype. The chain is built from TRBV2 and TRBJ2-1; D may be TRBD2 (5 bases). This CDR3 contains 18 residues. Trimming left V 7 bases short and J 8 bases short, with 30 bases between. CDR1 and CDR2 from the germline V gene are SNHLY and FYNNEI. Here the CDR3 reads CASTDPGVPSRVGDEQFF. In nucleotides, the CDR3 is TGTGCCAGCACCGACCCCGGGGTTCCCAGCCGCGTGGGTGATGAGCAGTTCTTC.

In its sample, this clonotype was seen a few times. The V call is TRBV30, the J call TRBJ2-3; D ambiguous. In germline, CDR1 is GTSNPN, CDR2 SVGIG (reference sequence). This CDR3 has 16 residues. Trimming removed 3 bases at V and 4 bases at J, with 20 bases between. The CDR3 coding sequence is TGTGCCTGGAGCTCGGTGAGGAGCAGTTGGGCAGATACGCAGTATTTT. Amino acids: CAWSSVRSSWADTQYF.

This clonotype was seen more than once but under ten times. CDR3: CSVVGQLKGTEAFF. The CDR3 DNA reads as TGCAGCGTTGTTGGTCAGCTAAAGGGCACTGAAGCTTTCTTT. V and J are TRBV29-1 and TRBJ1-1; D not resolved. CDR1 is SQVTM, CDR2 ANQGSEA, per germline. The V end was cut by 4 bases, the J end by 4 bases, with 16 bases between. The CDR3 totals 14 residues.

This clonotype was counted a few times. The chain carries TRBV18 and TRBJ1-3; D gene unclear. V gave up 8 bases and J gave up 0 bases, with 8 bases separating them. This CDR3 spans 13 amino acids. In germline, CDR1 is KGHSH, CDR2 LQKENI. The CDR3 bases are TGTGCCAGCGCGACCGGCTCTGGAAACACCATATATTTT. The encoded protein is CASATGSGNTIYF.

The V call is TRBV21-1, the J call TRBJ2-2; the listed D gene, TRBD1, was not tested against the DNA. TRBV21-1 is a pseudogene. CDR3 size: 14 residues. The CDR3, as DNA: TGTGCCAAACAACGGACAGGGCTTTCCGGGGAGCTGTTTTTT. Protein sequence: CAKQRTGLSGELFF.

This clonotype has just a few counts. The rearrangement uses TRBV6-5 and TRBJ2-7; the D gene is possibly TRBD2 (5 bases). Germline V gene lookup returns CDR1 MNHEY and CDR2 SVGAGI. This CDR3 has 13 residues. Trimming removed 4 bases from V and 7 bases from J, with 14 bases in between. CDR3 loop: CASSSDSYLEQYF. The CDR3 bases are TGTGCCAGCAGTTCGGACTCCTACTTGGAGCAGTACTTC.

This clonotype was seen only a few times. This chain joins TRBV19 and TRBJ2-2, with unresolved D. Germline lookup yields CDR1 LNHDA and CDR2 SQIVND (reference sequence). Trimming removed 6 bases from V and 4 bases from J, with 9 bases in between. The CDR3 runs 13 residues. CDR3 sequence reads: CASSITLTGELFF. CDR3 in DNA: TGTGCCAGTAGCATCACGCTCACCGGGGAGCTGTTTTTT.

The chain recombines TRBV5-6 with TRBJ2-5, with 7 bases fitting TRBD2. J lost 3 bases, V lost 2 bases, and 10 bases had no gene match. This CDR3 has 16 amino acids. From germline, CDR1 is SGHDT and CDR2 YYEEEE. The CDR3 is CASSFPGGRVEETQYF. Here the CDR3 DNA reads TGTGCCAGCAGCTTCCCTGGCGGGAGAGTCGAAGAGACCCAGTACTTC. Full variable domain (outside the CDR3, taken from reference TRBV5-6 and TRBJ2-5): DAGVTQSPTHLIKTRGQQVTLRCSPKSGHDTVSWYQQALGQGPQFIFQYYEEEERQRGNFPDRFSGHQFPNYSSELNVNALLLGDSALYLCASSFPGGRVEETQYFGPGTRLLVL.

The CDR3 nucleotides read TGCGCCAGCAGCTTGGCCGGCGGGAGTAGGCAGCCCCAGCATTTT. This sequence encodes CASSLAGGSRQPQHF. J is TRBJ1-5 and V is TRBV5-1; D is undetermined. The CDR3 sequence is 15 residues long. V was pared by 0 bases and J by 7 bases, with 14 bases between. Germline assignment: CDR1 SGHRS and CDR2 YFSETQ.

The J gene is TRBJ2-1, the V gene TRBV6-2 or TRBV6-3; D may be TRBD2 (6 bases). V was clipped by 5 bases and J by 3 bases, with 14 bases between them. This CDR3 has 15 amino acids. Germline V gene lookup returns CDR1 MNHEY and CDR2 SVGEGT. The CDR3 nucleotides are TGTGCCAGCAGTCGACTAGAAGCCAACTACAATGAGCAGTTCTTC. Amino acid sequence: CASSRLEANYNEQFF.

This clonotype occurred a few times. V and J are TRBV30 and TRBJ1-1; D call uncertain. Looked up from germline, CDR1 is GTSNPN and CDR2 is SVGIG (reference sequence). This CDR3 is 13 amino acids long. V lost 0 bases and J 7 bases, leaving 12 bases between the germline ends. The CDR3 nucleotides are TGTGCCTGGAGTGTAATCGGTCTCGGTGAAGCTTTCTTT. Translated: CAWSVIGLGEAFF. Filled out from reference TRBV30 and TRBJ1-1, the complete variable domain reads SQTIHQWPATLVQPVGSPLSLECTVEGTSNPNLYWYRQAAGRGLQLLFYSVGIGQISSEVPQNLSASRPQDRQFILSSKKLLLSDSGFYLCAWSVIGLGEAFFGQGTRLTVV.

Only a few counts were recorded for this clonotype. This chain links TRBV5-6 with TRBJ2-2, with TRBD1 matching 7 bases. The germline gives CDR1 SGHDT, CDR2 YYEEEE. Trimming removed 2 bases from V and 5 bases from J; junction bases left unmatched: 6. This CDR3 contains 15 residues. DNA for the CDR3: TGTGCCAGCAGCTTCCGGGACAGAAAGACCGGGGAGCTGTTTTTT. It codes for CASSFRDRKTGELFF.

This clonotype has a handful of counts. V and J are TRBV28 and TRBJ2-7; TRBD2 matches 8 bases. The CDR3 runs 13 residues. Germline V gene data show CDR1 as MDHEN and CDR2 as SYDVKM. V lost 4 bases and J lost 5; bases outside the gene matches: 4. In DNA form, the CDR3 reads TGTGCCAGCAGTTCCCCGGGGGGGCACGAGCAGTACTTC. Its protein is CASSSPGGHEQYF.

The sample holds a few counts of this clonotype. The chain couples TRBV6-2 or TRBV6-3 to TRBJ2-2; no clear D. Germline V gene data show CDR1 as MNHEY and CDR2 as SVGEGT. V was clipped by 7 bases and J by 2 bases, with 5 bases between them. This CDR3 region has 12 residues. CDR3 protein: CASTANTGELFF. The CDR3 nucleotides read TGTGCCAGCACAGCCAACACCGGGGAGCTGTTTTTT.

This clonotype was detected a few times. The chain joins TRBV7-6 to TRBJ2-1; D remains ambiguous. The V end lost 4 bases, the J end lost 6 bases, and 10 bases lay between the germline ends. Germline V CDR1 and CDR2: SGHVS, FNYEAQ. This CDR3 spans 13 amino acids. The CDR3, as DNA: TGTGCCAGCAGCTCATCCCAGCTCAATGAGCAGTTCTTC. Translation: CASSSSQLNEQFF.